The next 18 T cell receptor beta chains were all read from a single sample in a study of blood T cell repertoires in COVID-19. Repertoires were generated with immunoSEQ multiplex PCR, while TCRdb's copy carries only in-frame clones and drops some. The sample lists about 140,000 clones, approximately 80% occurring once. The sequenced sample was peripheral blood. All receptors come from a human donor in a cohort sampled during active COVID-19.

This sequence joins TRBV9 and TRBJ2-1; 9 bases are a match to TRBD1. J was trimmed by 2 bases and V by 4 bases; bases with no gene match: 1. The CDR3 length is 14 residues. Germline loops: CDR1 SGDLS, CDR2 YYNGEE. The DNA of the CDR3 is TGTGCCAGCAGCCGGGACAGGGCCTACAATGAGCAGTTCTTC. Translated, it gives CASSRDRAYNEQFF.

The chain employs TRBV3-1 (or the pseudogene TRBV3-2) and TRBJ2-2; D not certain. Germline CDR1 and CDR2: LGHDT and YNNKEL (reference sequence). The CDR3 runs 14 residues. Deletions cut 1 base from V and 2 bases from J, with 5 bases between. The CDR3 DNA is TGTGCCAGCAGCCAAGGACACAACACCGGGGAGCTGTTTTTT. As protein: CASSQGHNTGELFF.

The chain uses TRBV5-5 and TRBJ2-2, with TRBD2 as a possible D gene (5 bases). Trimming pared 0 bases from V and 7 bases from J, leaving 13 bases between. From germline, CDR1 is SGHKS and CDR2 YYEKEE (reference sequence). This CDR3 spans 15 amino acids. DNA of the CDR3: TGTGCCAGCAGCTTGGCCGGGATAGTCGGCGGGGAGCTGTTTTTT. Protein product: CASSLAGIVGGELFF.

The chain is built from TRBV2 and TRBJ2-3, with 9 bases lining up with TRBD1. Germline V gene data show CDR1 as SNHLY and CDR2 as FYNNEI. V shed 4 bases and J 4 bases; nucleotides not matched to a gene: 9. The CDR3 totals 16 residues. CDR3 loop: CASSVLRTGASDTQYF. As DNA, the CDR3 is TGTGCCAGCAGTGTTCTACGGACAGGGGCGTCAGATACGCAGTATTTT.

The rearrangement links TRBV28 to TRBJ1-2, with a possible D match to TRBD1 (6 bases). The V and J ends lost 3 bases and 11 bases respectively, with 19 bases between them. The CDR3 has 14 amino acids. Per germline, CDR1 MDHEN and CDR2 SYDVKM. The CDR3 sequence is CASSLRMGPQGYTF. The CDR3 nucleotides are TGTGCCAGCAGTTTGAGAATGGGGCCTCAGGGGTACACCTTC.

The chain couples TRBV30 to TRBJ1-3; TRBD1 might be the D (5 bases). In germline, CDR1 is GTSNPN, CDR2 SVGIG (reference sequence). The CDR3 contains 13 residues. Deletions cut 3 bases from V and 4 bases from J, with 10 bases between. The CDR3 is CAWRDNPGNTIYF. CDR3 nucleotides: TGTGCCTGGAGGGACAATCCCGGAAACACCATATATTTT.

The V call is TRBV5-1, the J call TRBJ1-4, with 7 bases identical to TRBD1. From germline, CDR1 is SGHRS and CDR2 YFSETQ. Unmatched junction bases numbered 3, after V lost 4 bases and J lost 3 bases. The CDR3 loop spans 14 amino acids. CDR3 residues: CASSPGTANEKLFF. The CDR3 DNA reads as TGCGCCAGCAGCCCCGGGACAGCTAATGAAAAACTGTTTTTT.

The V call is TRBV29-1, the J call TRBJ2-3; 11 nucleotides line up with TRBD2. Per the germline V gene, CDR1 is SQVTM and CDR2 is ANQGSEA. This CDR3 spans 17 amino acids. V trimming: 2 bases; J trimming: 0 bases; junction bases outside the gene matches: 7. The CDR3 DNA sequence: TGCAGCGTTGAATTATCTAGCGGGGGGTCTAGCACAGATACGCAGTATTTT. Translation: CSVELSSGGSSTDTQYF.

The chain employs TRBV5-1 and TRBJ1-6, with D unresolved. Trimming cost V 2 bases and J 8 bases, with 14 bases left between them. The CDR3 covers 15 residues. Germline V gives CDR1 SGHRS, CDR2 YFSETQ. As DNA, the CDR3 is TGCGCCAGCAGCTTCCGGGGTGCAGGAGATTCACCCCTCCACTTT. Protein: CASSFRGAGDSPLHF.

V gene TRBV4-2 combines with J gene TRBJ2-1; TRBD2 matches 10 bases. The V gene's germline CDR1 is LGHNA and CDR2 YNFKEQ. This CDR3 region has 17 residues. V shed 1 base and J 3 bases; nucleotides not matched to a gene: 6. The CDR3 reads CASSQVGAGGLYNEQFF. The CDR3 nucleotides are TGTGCCAGCAGCCAAGTAGGAGCGGGGGGGCTCTACAATGAGCAGTTCTTC.

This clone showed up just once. The CDR3 DNA reads TGTGCCAGCAGCTTTGGGGAGGGTCTGGAGGTTGAAGCTTTCTTT. Amino acid sequence: CASSFGEGLEVEAFF. The gene calls are TRBV7-9 and TRBJ1-1; D remains ambiguous. The V end was cut by 3 bases, the J end by 7 bases, with 18 bases between. Germline CDR1 reads SEHNR; CDR2 reads FQNEAQ (reference sequence). The CDR3 is 15 amino acids.

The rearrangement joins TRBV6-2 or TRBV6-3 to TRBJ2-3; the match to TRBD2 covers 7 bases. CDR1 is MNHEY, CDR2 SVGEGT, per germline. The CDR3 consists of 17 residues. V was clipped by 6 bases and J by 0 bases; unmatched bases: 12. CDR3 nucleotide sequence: TGTGCCAGCAGCGTTAGCCGGGGAGGGACTAGCACAGATACGCAGTATTTT. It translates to CASSVSRGGTSTDTQYF.

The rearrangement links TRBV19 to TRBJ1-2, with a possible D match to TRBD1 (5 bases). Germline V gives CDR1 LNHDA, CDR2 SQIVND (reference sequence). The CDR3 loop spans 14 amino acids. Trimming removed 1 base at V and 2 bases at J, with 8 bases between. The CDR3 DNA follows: TGTGCCAGTAGTATAGGACAGAAAAACTATGGCTACACCTTC. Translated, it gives CASSIGQKNYGYTF.

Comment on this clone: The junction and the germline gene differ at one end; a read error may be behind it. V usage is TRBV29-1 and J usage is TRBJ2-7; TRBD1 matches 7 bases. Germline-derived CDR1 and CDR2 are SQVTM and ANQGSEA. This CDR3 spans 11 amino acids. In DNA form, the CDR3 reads TGCAGCGTGCGACAGGGCAACGAGCAGTATTTC. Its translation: CSVRQGNEQYF.

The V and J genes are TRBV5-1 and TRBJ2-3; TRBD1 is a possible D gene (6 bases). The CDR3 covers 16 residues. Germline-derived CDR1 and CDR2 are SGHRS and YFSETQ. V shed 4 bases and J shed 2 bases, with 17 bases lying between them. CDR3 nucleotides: TGCGCCAGCAGCCGAATGACACAGGGCGTCACAGATACGCAGTATTTT. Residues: CASSRMTQGVTDTQYF.

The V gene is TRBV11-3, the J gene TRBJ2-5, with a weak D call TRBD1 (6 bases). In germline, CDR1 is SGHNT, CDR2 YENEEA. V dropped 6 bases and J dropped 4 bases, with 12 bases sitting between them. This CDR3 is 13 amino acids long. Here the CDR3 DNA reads TGTGCCAGCAGTAACAGGGAGTCAGAGACCCAGTACTTC. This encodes CASSNRESETQYF.

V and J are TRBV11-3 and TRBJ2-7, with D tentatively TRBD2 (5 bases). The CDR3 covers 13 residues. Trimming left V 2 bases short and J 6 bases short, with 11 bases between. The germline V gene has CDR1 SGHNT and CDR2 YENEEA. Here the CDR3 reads CASSLRGGLEQYF. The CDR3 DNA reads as TGTGCCAGCAGCTTACGAGGAGGACTCGAGCAGTACTTC.

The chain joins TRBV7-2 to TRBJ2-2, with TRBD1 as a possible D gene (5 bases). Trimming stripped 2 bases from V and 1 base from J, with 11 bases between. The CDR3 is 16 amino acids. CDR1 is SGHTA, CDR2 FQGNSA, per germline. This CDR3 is CASSLLRQRNTGELFF. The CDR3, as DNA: TGTGCCAGCAGCTTACTGCGACAGCGGAACACCGGGGAGCTGTTTTTT.